One and the same sample provided the 11 T cell receptor beta chains below, sequenced in a study of cytomegalovirus exposure and HLA in healthy donors (dated by TCRdb to 2016 to 2017). To prepare the library, the immunoSEQ multiplex PCR assay was applied. A mixture of 60 forward primers for TCR Vbeta segments and 13 reverse primers for TCR Jbeta segments was used in the multiplex PCR. What TCRdb holds here is the immuneACCESS table cut down to in-frame rearrangements. Part of the clones is not present; checked against another copy, under half of the missing clones reflect an unresolved V gene, and the others are unexplained. The table for this sample lists approximately 140,000 clones; 79% of them were counted only once. The ten largest clones add up to roughly 1% of the sample. The sequencing sample was made of PBMCs. These receptors all stem from a man aged 18 to 30 in good health and CMV-seronegative.

The CDR3 DNA reads as TGTGCCAGCAGCGGGGCGGAGGGCTTTACGCAGTATTTT. Amino acid sequence: CASSGAEGFTQYF. The V call is TRBV7-9, the J call TRBJ2-3; tentative D call: TRBD2 (6 bases). CDR1 is SEHNR, CDR2 FQNEAQ, per germline (reference sequence). This CDR3 is 13 amino acids long. Trimming stripped 5 bases from V and 8 bases from J, with 14 bases between.

The chain couples TRBV11-3 to TRBJ2-1; TRBD2 matches 13 bases. J was trimmed by 6 bases and V by 5 bases; bases with no gene match: 4. CDR1 is SGHNT and CDR2 is YENEEA in the germline V gene. This CDR3 spans 15 amino acids. CDR3 in DNA: TGTGCCAGCAGCCTCGGACTAGCGGGGGTCAATGAGCAGTTCTTC. Amino acid sequence: CASSLGLAGVNEQFF.

This clone is a singleton in its sample. The chain couples TRBV7-9 to TRBJ2-5; maybe TRBD1 (6 bases). Germline CDR1 SEHNR, CDR2 FQNEAQ (reference sequence). The V gene lost 6 bases and the J gene lost 5 bases, with 16 bases spanning the gap. This CDR3 is 14 amino acids long. In DNA form, the CDR3 reads TGTGCCAGCAGTGACACAGGGTTAGGGGAGACCCAGTACTTC. Its translation: CASSDTGLGETQYF.

This chain joins TRBV5-4 and TRBJ2-6, with a weak D call TRBD2 (6 bases). Trimming left V 4 bases short and J 0 bases short, with 14 bases between. Per the germline V gene, CDR1 is SGHNT and CDR2 is YYREEE (reference sequence). This CDR3 has 17 amino acids. CDR3 in DNA: TGTGCCAGCAGCCTGGGACTCCGGAGCTCTGGGGCCAACGTCCTGACTTTC. As protein: CASSLGLRSSGANVLTF.

The chain uses TRBV6-1 and TRBJ1-4, with 9 bases identical to TRBD1. The CDR3 length is 17 residues. CDR1 and CDR2 from the germline V gene are MNHNS and SASEGT. Losses at the gene ends were 0 bases for V and 8 bases for J; bases not matched to a gene: 10. As DNA, the CDR3 is TGTGCCAGCAGTGAAGCCCTAGGGACAGGGCTAGTAGAAAAACTGTTTTTT. Its protein is CASSEALGTGLVEKLFF.

The chain carries TRBV6-5 and TRBJ1-1; perhaps TRBD1 as D (5 bases). The V gene lost 4 bases and the J gene lost 6 bases, with 12 bases spanning the gap. Germline V gene lookup returns CDR1 MNHEY and CDR2 SVGAGI. This CDR3 is 13 amino acids long. CDR3 in amino acids: CASSSSRVAEAFF. The CDR3 nucleotides are TGTGCCAGCAGTTCGTCCAGGGTAGCTGAAGCTTTCTTT.

The chain links TRBV11-1 to TRBJ2-1; 10 positions match TRBD2. V lost 4 bases and J lost 1; bases outside the gene matches: 1. The germline V gene has CDR1 SGHAT and CDR2 FQDESV (reference sequence). CDR3 length equals 15 residues. The CDR3 loop is CASSSSGRSYNEQFF. In DNA, the CDR3 is TGTGCCAGCAGCTCTAGCGGGAGATCCTACAATGAGCAGTTCTTC.

The rearrangement links TRBV7-2 to TRBJ2-3; D not certain. The CDR3 length is 14 residues. Between the trimmed V and J ends, which lost 5 bases and 1 base, there was a span of 10 bases. Germline CDR1 reads SGHTA; CDR2 reads FQGNSA. CDR3 bases: TGTGCCAGCAGCCGACACACACGCACAGATACGCAGTATTTT. Protein product: CASSRHTRTDTQYF.

About this clone: This same CDR3 is encoded by further DNA sequences in the sample. This chain joins TRBV9 and TRBJ2-1; 8 bases are shared with TRBD2. The CDR3 consists of 16 residues. The J segment lost 0 bases and the V segment lost 2 bases, leaving 4 bases of the junction unmatched. Germline assignment: CDR1 SGDLS and CDR2 YYNGEE. CDR3 nucleotides: TGTGCCAGCAGCGTGGGCGGGGGGAGCTCCTACAATGAGCAGTTCTTC. This sequence encodes CASSVGGGSSYNEQFF.

The J gene is TRBJ1-2, the V gene TRBV6-5; D is ambiguous. The germline CDR1 and CDR2 sequences are MNHEY and SVGAGI. V lost 4 bases to trimming and J lost 3 bases, with 9 bases between them. The CDR3 consists of 13 residues. The CDR3: CASSFRQDYGYTF. The CDR3 DNA reads as TGTGCCAGCAGTTTTAGACAAGACTATGGCTACACCTTC.

The chain carries TRBV4-3 and TRBJ1-4; D gene uncertain. The CDR3 covers 15 residues. Germline V CDR1 and CDR2: LGHNA, YSLEER. V lost 4 bases and J lost 2, with 11 bases in between. The CDR3 is CASSPWAETNEKLFF. The CDR3 DNA reads TGCGCCAGCAGCCCATGGGCCGAGACTAATGAAAAACTGTTTTTT.